The source of this T cell receptor (beta chain) is a study of Graves' ophthalmopathy and Graves' hyperthyroidism. About the research overall: Being free of ophthalmopathy for 18 months of follow-up defined stable hyperthyroidism. Study-level findings and limits: At about 69% sensitivity and approximately 72% specificity, the model predicted progression of the ophthalmopathy.

The hyperthyroidism patients had a new diagnosis of under 2 months' duration and were aged 18 to 65. From RNA, the CDR3 regions of TCR beta chains were amplified and sequenced. The authors performed first-round RT-PCR with HTBI primers and then a second-round multiplex PCR. MiXCR was run by TCRdb on the multiplex PCR reads, yielding one entry per CDR3 protein. The table includes 900,000 to 1,200,000 distinct CDR3 sequences, less than 45% detected once. Trimming removed 10 bases from V and 3 bases from J; junction bases left unmatched: 16. CDR1 is LNHDA and CDR2 is SQIVND in the germline V gene (reference sequence). This CDR3 region has 17 residues. With regard to this clonotype: As yet, its antigen is unknown.

The sequence came from an adult man with Graves' hyperthyroidism. The gene calls are TRBV19 and TRBJ1-5, with TRBD1 identical over 9 bases. The sequenced sample was peripheral blood or thyroid tissue (not recorded which). The CDR3 loop is CATAQGVGTGYNQPQHF. CDR3 bases: TGTGCCACCGCCCAGGGGGTCGGGACAGGGTACAATCAGCCCCAGCATTTT.